Below, one TCR beta chain is given with its context. The data belong to a study of blood T cell repertoires in COVID-19. Overall study context: PBMCs, B-cell-depleted T cells, or T cells provided the cDNA or gDNA that made up the material.

Original analysis: Reference gene primer amplification in the assay estimated nucleated cell counts. Assay used: immunoSEQ multiplex PCR; TCRdb lists only in-frame clones, some missing. Clone size and the V and J calls come from that table; the DNA yielded D and trimming. The sample holds approximately 430,000 clones; 80% to 90% are singletons and the top ten take 1.4%. Trimming took 3 bases from V and 9 from J, leaving 3 bases between them. CDR1 is MDHEN and CDR2 is SYDVKM in the germline V gene. This CDR3 is 10 amino acids long. This TCR was sampled from a woman in her twenties or thirties with active or convalescent COVID-19. Material: peripheral blood. The genes are TRBV28 and TRBJ2-1; D ambiguous. The CDR3 region has the DNA TGTGCCAGCAGTTTTCGTGAGCAGTTCTTC. It is translated as CASSFREQFF.